This T cell receptor beta chain originates from a study of cytomegalovirus exposure and HLA in healthy donors. The study, taken as a whole, reports: Earlier analysis found most TCR beta V segments productive about 90% or about 30% of the time. Later on, a genetic analysis was performed. It linked a missense variant in DCLRE1C with V- and J-gene trimming of TCR beta.

CDR1 is LNHDA and CDR2 is SQIVND in the germline V gene (reference sequence). V was clipped by 5 bases and J by 5 bases, with 21 bases between them. The CDR3 consists of 17 residues. Details on this clone: Its antigen is undetermined.

The PCR used 60 Vbeta and 13 Jbeta primers. Generated by immunoSEQ multiplex PCR, the TCRdb table keeps only in-frame clones and is missing some. The sample shows 150,000 to 200,000 clones, 70% to 85% of them seen only once. The TCR comes from a man over 45 in good health and CMV-seropositive. Input material: PBMCs. This rearrangement joins TRBV19 to TRBJ1-4, with D perhaps TRBD1 (5 bases). The CDR3 DNA follows: TGTGCCAGTAGTGCCCCCCACTCCGGACAAACCAATGAAAAACTGTTTTTT. It specifies CASSAPHSGQTNEKLFF.